This T cell receptor (beta chain) stems from a study of OX40 agonist ivuxolimab in advanced cancers. Study information: Intravenous ivuxolimab was administered to patients every 2 weeks at 0.01 to 10 mg/kg. There were three patients with partial responses, one having hepatocellular carcinoma and two cutaneous melanoma.

The study, taken as a whole, reports: Some nonresponders additionally presented with little normalized T-cell clonal expansion.

Clones were sequenced by immunoSEQ multiplex PCR, and TCRdb holds only the in-frame ones, with some missing. Seen here are tens of thousands of clones, 75% to 90% observed once, and the top ten hold 6% to 7.5%. Comment on this clone: The antigen remains unidentified.

The CDR3 has 14 residues. V was pared by 4 bases and J by 10 bases, with 18 bases between. CDR1 is SGHRS, CDR2 YFSETQ, per germline. The rearrangement links TRBV5-1 to TRBJ1-3; unclear D gene. The TCR comes from an adult with an advanced solid tumor such as melanoma, head and neck, liver or kidney cancer. Material: CD4+ or CD8+ T cells sorted from blood, obtained in a trial of the OX40 agonist ivuxolimab. In nucleotides, the CDR3 is TGCGCCAGCAGCCAACACTCCCCCCGTGCAACCATATATTTT. Residues: CASSQHSPRATIYF. Drawing the rest from reference TRBV5-1 and TRBJ1-3, the complete variable domain is KAGVTQTPRYLIKTRGQQVTLSCSPISGHRSVSWYQQTPGQGLQFLFEYFSETQRNKGNFPGRFSGRQFSNSRSEMNVSTLELGDSALYLCASSQHSPRATIYFGEGSWLTVV.